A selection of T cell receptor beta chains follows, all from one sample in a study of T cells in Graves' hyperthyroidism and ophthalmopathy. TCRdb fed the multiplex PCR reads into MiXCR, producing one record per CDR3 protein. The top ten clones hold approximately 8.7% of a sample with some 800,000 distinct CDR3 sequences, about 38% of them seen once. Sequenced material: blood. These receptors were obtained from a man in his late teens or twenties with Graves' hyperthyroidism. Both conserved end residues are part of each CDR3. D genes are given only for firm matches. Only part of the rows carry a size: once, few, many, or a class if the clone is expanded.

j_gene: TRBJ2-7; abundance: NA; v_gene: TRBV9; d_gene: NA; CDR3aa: CASAGPRSSEQYF; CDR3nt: TGTGCCAGCGCCGGGCCTCGAAGTTCCGAGCAGTACTTC
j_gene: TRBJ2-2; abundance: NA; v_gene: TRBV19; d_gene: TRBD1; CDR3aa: CASSIEGTGFANTGELFF; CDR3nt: TGTGCCAGTAGTATAGAGGGGACAGGATTCGCGAACACCGGGGAGCTGTTTTTT
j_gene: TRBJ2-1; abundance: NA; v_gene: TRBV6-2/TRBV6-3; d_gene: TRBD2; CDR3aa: CASSYAGGEQFF; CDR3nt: TGTGCCAGCAGTTACGCGGGGGGGGAGCAGTTCTTC
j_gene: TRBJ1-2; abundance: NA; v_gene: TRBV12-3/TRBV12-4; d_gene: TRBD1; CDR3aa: CASSLTGYYGYTF; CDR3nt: TGTGCCAGCAGTCTGACAGGGTACTATGGCTACACCTTC
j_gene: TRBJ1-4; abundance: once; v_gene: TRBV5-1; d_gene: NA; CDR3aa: CASSLGQTAATNEKLFF; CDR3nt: TGCGCCAGCAGCTTGGGACAGACGGCTGCAACTAATGAAAAACTGTTTTTT
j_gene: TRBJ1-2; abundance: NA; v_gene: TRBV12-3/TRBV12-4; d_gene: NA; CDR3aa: CASTDPNLYGYTF; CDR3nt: TGTGCCAGCACCGACCCAAATCTCTATGGCTACACCTTC
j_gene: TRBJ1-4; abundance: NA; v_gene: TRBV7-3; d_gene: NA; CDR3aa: CASSTGTGNGIEKLFF; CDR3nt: TGTGCCAGCAGCACCGGGACGGGAAATGGTATCGAAAAACTGTTTTTT
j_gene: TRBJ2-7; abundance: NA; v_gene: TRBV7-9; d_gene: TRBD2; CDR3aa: CASSYGTSGTGKDEQYF; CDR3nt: TGTGCCAGCAGCTATGGGACTAGCGGGACCGGGAAGGACGAGCAGTACTTC
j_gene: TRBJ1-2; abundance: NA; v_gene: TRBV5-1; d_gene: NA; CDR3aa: CASSLGPEHGYTF; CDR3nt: TGCGCCAGCAGCTTGGGCCCCGAACATGGCTACACCTTC
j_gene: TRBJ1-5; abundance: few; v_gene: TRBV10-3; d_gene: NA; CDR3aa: CAISGSFRMSGTDSNQPQHF; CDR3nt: TGTGCCATCAGTGGGTCCTTTCGTATGTCCGGGACGGATAGCAATCAGCCCCAGCATTTT
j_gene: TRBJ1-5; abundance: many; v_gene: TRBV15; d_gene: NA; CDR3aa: CATSRDLGRHQPQHF; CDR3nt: TGTGCCACCAGCAGAGATTTGGGCCGCCATCAGCCCCAGCATTTT
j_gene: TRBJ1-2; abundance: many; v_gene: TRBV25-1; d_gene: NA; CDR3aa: CASSESFGLQLGYTF; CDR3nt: TGTGCCAGCAGTGAATCTTTCGGACTTCAGCTTGGCTACACCTTC
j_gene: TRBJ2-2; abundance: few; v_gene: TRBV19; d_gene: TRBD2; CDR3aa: CASSPTSGGALSTGELFF; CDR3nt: TGTGCCAGTTCCCCTACTAGCGGGGGGGCCCTGAGCACCGGGGAGCTGTTTTTT
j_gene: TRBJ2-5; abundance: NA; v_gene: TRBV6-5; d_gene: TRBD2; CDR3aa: CASSKIAGGQETQYF; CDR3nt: TGTGCCAGCAGCAAAATAGCGGGGGGCCAAGAGACCCAGTACTTC
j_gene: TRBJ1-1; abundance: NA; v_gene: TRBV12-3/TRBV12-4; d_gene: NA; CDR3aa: CASSSGVVDTEAFF; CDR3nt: TGTGCCAGCAGTTCGGGGGTTGTGGACACTGAAGCTTTCTTT
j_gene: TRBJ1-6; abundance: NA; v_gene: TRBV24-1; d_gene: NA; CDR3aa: CATSDGHSPLHF; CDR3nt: TGTGCCACCAGTGATGGGCATTCACCCCTCCACTTT
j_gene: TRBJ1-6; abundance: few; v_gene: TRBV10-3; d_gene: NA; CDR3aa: CAIPRRPYNSPLHF; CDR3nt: TGTGCCATCCCTAGGCGCCCCTATAATTCACCCCTCCACTTT
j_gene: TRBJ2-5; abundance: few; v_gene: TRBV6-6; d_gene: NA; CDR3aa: CASTGPYQETQYF; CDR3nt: TGTGCCAGCACTGGACCTTACCAAGAGACCCAGTACTTC
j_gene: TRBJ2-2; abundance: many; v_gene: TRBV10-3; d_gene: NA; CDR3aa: CAISESTGNTGELFF; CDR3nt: TGTGCCATCAGTGAGAGTACAGGGAACACCGGGGAGCTGTTTTTT
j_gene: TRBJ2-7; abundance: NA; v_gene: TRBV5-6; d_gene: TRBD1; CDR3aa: CASSAAGTGYYEQYF; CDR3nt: TGTGCCAGCAGCGCTGCCGGGACAGGGTACTACGAGCAGTACTTC
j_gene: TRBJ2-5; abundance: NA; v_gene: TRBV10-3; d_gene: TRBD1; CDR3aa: CAISLTGGGETQYF; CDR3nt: TGTGCCATCAGTCTGACAGGGGGAGGTGAGACCCAGTACTTC
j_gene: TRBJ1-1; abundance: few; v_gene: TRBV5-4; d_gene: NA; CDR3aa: CASSPSPVEAFF; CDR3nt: TGTGCCAGCAGCCCGTCCCCAGTTGAAGCTTTCTTT
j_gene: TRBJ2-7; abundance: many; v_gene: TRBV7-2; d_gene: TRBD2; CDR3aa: CASGPQRDYEQYF; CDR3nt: TGTGCCAGCGGTCCCCAGCGGGACTACGAGCAGTACTTC
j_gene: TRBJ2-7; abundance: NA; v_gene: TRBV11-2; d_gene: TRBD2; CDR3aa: CASTLAGGPREQYF; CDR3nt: TGTGCCAGCACCCTAGCGGGCGGGCCGCGGGAGCAGTACTTC
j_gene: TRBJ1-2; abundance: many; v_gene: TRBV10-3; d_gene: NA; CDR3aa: CAISRGGGNYGYTF; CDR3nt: TGTGCCATCAGTCGGGGTGGAGGTAACTATGGCTACACCTTC
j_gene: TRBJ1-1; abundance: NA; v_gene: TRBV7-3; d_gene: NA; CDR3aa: CASSLAAVQGRRAFF; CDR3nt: TGTGCCAGCAGCTTAGCCGCGGTCCAGGGCAGAAGAGCTTTCTTT
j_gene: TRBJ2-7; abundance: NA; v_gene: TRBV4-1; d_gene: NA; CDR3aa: CASSQPEGGEYEQYF; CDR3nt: TGCGCCAGCAGCCAGCCCGAGGGGGGGGAGTACGAGCAGTACTTC
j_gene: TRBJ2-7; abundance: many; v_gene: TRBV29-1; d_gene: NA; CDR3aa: CSVERDNYEQYF; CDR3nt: TGCAGCGTTGAGCGGGATAACTACGAGCAGTACTTC
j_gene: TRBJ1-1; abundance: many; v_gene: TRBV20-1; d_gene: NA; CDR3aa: CSALDRTEAFF; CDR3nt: TGCAGTGCCCTCGACAGAACTGAAGCTTTCTTT
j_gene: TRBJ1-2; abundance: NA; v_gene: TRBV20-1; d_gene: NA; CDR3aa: CSARAPDRNNYGYTF; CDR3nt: TGCAGTGCTAGAGCCCCAGACAGAAATAACTATGGCTACACCTTC
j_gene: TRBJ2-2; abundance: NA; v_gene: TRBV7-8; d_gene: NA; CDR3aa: CASSVRDTGEPFF; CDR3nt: TGTGCCAGCAGTGTCCGGGACACCGGGGAGCCGTTTTTT
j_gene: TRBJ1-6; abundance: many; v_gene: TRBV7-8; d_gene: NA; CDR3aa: CASSLFVVSPLHF; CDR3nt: TGTGCCAGCAGCTTATTTGTGGTCTCACCCCTCCACTTT
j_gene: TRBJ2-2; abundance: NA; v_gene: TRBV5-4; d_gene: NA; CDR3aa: CASRGPTGELFF; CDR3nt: TGTGCCAGCAGGGGACCCACCGGGGAGCTGTTTTTT
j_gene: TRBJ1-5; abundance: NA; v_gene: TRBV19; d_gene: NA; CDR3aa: CASRMNKGRNNQPQHF; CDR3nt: TGTGCCAGTAGAATGAATAAGGGACGGAACAATCAGCCCCAGCATTTT
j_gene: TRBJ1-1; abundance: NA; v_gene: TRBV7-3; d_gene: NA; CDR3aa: CASSQAPGAGNTEAFF; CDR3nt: TGTGCCAGCAGCCAAGCCCCTGGGGCCGGGAACACTGAAGCTTTCTTT
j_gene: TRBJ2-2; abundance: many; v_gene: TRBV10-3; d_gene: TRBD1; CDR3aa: CAISEKGTGGYGELFF; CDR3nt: TGTGCCATCAGTGAGAAAGGGACAGGGGGCTACGGGGAGCTGTTTTTT
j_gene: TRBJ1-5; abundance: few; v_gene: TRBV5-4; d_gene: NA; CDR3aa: CASSLDGGAQPQHF; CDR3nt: TGTGCCAGCAGCTTGGATGGGGGAGCTCAGCCCCAGCATTTT
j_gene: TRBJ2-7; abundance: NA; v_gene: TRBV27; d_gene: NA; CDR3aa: CASSFRLGHYEQYF; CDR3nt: TGTGCCAGCAGTTTCAGGTTGGGGCACTACGAGCAGTACTTC
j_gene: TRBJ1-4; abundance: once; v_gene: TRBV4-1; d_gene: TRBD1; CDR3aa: CVSSQTGGEKLFF; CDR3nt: TGCGTCAGCAGCCAAACAGGGGGGGAAAAACTGTTTTTT
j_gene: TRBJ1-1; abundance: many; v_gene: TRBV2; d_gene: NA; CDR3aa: CASSDQGYTKNTEAFF; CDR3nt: TGTGCCAGCAGTGATCAAGGGTACACTAAGAACACTGAAGCTTTCTTT
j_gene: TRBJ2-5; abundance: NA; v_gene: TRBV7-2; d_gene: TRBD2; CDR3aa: CASSRTSAGRTQYF; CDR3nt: TGTGCCAGCAGTCGAACTAGCGCGGGTCGGACCCAGTACTTC
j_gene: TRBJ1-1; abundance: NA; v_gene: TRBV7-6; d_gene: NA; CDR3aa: CASSSPILDTEAFF; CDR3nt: TGTGCCAGCAGCTCCCCGATCCTGGACACTGAAGCTTTCTTT
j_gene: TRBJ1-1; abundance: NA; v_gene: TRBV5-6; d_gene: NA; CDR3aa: CASSLLPGENTEAFF; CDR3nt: TGTGCCAGCAGCTTGCTACCAGGGGAGAACACTGAAGCTTTCTTT
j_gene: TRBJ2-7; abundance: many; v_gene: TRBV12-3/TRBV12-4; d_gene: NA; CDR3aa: CASSLNHEQYF; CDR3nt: TGTGCCAGCAGTTTAAATCACGAGCAGTACTTC
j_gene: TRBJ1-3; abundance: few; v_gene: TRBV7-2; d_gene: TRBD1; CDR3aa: CASRRQGSSGNTIYF; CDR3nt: TGTGCCAGCAGAAGACAGGGGAGCTCTGGAAACACCATATATTTT
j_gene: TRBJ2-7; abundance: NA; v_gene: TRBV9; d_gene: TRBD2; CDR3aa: CASSQEGTSPYEQYF; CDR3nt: TGTGCCAGCAGCCAAGAGGGGACTAGTCCCTACGAGCAGTACTTC
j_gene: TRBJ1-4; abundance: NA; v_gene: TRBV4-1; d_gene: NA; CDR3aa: CASSVTSATNEKLFF; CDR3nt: TGCGCCAGCAGCGTGACATCTGCAACTAATGAAAAACTGTTTTTT
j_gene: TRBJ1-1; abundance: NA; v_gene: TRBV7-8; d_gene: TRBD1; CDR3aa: CASSPGQGFKEAFF; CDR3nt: TGTGCCAGCAGCCCGGGACAGGGCTTTAAGGAAGCTTTCTTT
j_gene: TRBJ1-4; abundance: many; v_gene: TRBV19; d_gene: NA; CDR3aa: CASKSTERGRLFF; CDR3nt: TGTGCCAGTAAATCCACGGAGCGGGGCAGATTGTTTTTT
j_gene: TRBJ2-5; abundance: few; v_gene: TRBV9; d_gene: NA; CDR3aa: CASESSSGTQYF; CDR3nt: TGTGCCAGCGAAAGCTCCAGTGGGACCCAGTACTTC
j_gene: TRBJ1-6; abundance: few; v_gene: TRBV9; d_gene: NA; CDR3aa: CASSKGGALNSPLHF; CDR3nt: TGTGCCAGCAGCAAGGGGGGGGCCTTGAATTCACCCCTCCACTTT
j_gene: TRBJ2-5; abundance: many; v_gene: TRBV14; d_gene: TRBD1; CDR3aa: CASSLGTGGTQYF; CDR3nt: TGTGCCAGCAGCCTAGGGACAGGGGGGACCCAGTACTTC
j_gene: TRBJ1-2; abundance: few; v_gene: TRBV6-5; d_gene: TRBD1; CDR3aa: CASGDSINYGYTF; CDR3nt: TGTGCCAGCGGGGACAGTATCAACTATGGCTACACCTTC
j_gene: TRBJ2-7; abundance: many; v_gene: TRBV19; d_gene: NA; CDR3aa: CASSIAGPYEQYF; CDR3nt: TGTGCCAGTAGTATTGCCGGTCCCTACGAGCAGTACTTC
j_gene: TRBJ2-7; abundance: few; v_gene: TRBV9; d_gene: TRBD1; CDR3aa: CASSVGGTGRLSEQYF; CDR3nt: TGTGCCAGCAGCGTCGGGGGGACAGGGAGGTTAAGCGAGCAGTACTTC
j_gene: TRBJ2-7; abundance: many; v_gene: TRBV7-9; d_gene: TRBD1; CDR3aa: CASSPTGSNEQYF; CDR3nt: TGTGCCAGCAGCCCGACAGGGAGCAACGAGCAGTACTTC
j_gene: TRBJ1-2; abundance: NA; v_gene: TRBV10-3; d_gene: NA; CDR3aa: CASSYYQDPNYGYTF; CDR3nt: TGTGCCAGCAGTTACTATCAGGATCCTAACTATGGCTACACCTTC
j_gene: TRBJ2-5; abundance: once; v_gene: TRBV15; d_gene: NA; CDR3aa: CATSPPGGEETQYF; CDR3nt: TGTGCCACCAGCCCCCCTGGAGGGGAAGAGACCCAGTACTTC
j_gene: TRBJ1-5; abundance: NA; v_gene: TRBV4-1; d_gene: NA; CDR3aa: CASSQETDSNQPQHF; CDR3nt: TGCGCCAGCAGCCAAGAAACAGATAGCAATCAGCCCCAGCATTTT